This TCR beta chain was sequenced for a study of glioma-infiltrating T cells after dendritic cell vaccination (dated by TCRdb to between 2015 and 2016). A note on the overall study: The cohort comprised about 15 glioblastoma patients from Phase I and II dendritic cell vaccination trials, 9 newly diagnosed and 6 with recurrent disease. The vaccine consisted of monocyte-derived dendritic cells cultured less than 9 days with IL-4 and GM-CSF, then pulsed overnight with autologous tumor lysate. In glioblastoma patients vaccinated with dendritic cells, deep sequencing of TCR beta CDR3 regions served to measure the amount of tumor-infiltrating lymphocytes and to compare repertoires between tumor and blood. Autologous tumor lysate-pulsed dendritic cell vaccination was administered to the patients between 2003 and 2012. Three intradermal dendritic cell vaccine injections were administered to patients at biweekly intervals in the arm below the axilla. TCR sequencing metrics, including TIL content and tumor-blood repertoire overlap, were correlated with survival after dendritic cell vaccination. The paper's findings and limits, for the study overall: The cohort was small and heterogeneous, and full blood and tumor sets were available for few patients, with initial-recurrent tumor pairs available for even fewer patients. TCR clonality showed no direct relationship with survival, which suggests that a diverse polyclonal response may matter. After dendritic cell vaccination, a higher estimated pretreatment TIL content predicted longer time to progression and overall survival. The three-group TCR overlap response model was described as speculative and requiring prospective validation.

Notes on this clone: No antigen is known for it. One end of the junction fails to match germline, which may point to a read error.

Using the immunoSEQ assay, TCRB CDR3 regions were amplified from approximately 1.9 micrograms of genomic DNA, or from all available DNA when less than that was on hand. The multiplex PCR relied on 60 forward primers for TCR V beta segments and 13 reverse primers for J beta segments. Synthetic control templates were spiked into each sample at limiting dilution to estimate reads per starting template. Sequencing produced 87 bp reads on the Illumina HiSeq System. As for how the authors treated the data: PCR and sequencing errors were removed by merging closely related sequences with a nearest neighbor algorithm. TCR overlap was defined as the percentage of unique tumor TCR beta sequences that were also found in the peripheral blood of the same patient. TCRdb holds this immuneACCESS table with in-frame rearrangements only. Some clones are missing; in checked studies, unresolved V genes explain under half, and the rest has no known cause. The V and J calls and clone size come from that table; D and trimming were worked out from the DNA. This sample holds 98,000 or so clones; 80% were observed only once. The top ten constitute 5.4% of the sample.

Read against the paper, the sample's time point label means: after dendritic cell vaccination, including at tumor progression/relapse. Patients were selected for having adequate residual fresh-frozen tumor tissue and more than two years of available survival data. Molecular status otherwise varied across the glioblastoma patients, but none of them carried an isocitrate dehydrogenase mutation. PBMC were collected before vaccination, two weeks after the third vaccination, and at tumor progression if tumor progression occurred. The Qiagen DNeasy Blood extraction Kit was used for extraction of genomic DNA. The CDR3 spans 15 residues, from the cysteine through the phenylalanine. Here the CDR3 DNA is all that survives: 45 bases in frame from base 1. The germline V gene encodes CDR1 MNHNS and CDR2 SASEGT.

This receptor chain uses TRBV6-1 and TRBJ1-2; no D gene can be assigned with confidence. This clonotype was obtained from a human donor with glioblastoma. The source was blood, collected after dendritic cell vaccination. Here is the DNA: TGTGCCAGCAGTGAATTAACTAGTGTGGAATCAAATAGGCCCTTC. This translates into CASSELTSVESNRPF.